This TCR beta chain was identified during a study of blood T cell repertoires in COVID-19. Study information: PBMCs, B-cell-depleted T cells, or T cells provided the cDNA or gDNA that made up the material.

In the study's own analysis: Counts of nucleated cells, estimated from reference gene primer amplification, were obtained. Assay: immunoSEQ multiplex PCR; the TCRdb copy retains only in-frame clones and omits some. That table furnishes V, J and clone size, whereas the DNA furnished D and trimming. The table lists about 150,000 clones, 80% of them singletons. The V end lost 1 base, the J end lost 9 bases, and 14 bases lay between the germline ends. Germline CDR1 LGHNT, CDR2 FRNRAP. The CDR3 covers 14 residues. The sequencing sample was made of peripheral blood. The source is a man aged 60-69 years with acute or convalescent COVID-19. V usage is TRBV12-5 and J usage is TRBJ2-3; no definite D call. CDR3: CASGLASSVGTQYF. The CDR3 DNA reads TGTGCTAGTGGTTTGGCCTCCTCGGTCGGGACGCAGTATTTT. The full variable domain, in which reference TRBV12-5 and TRBJ2-3 provide the parts outside the CDR3, is DARVTQTPRHKVTEMGQEVTMRCQPILGHNTVFWYRQTMMQGLELLAYFRNRAPLDDSGMPKDRFSAEMPDATLATLKIQPSEPRDSAVYFCASGLASSVGTQYFGPGTRLTVL.